This T cell receptor beta chain was sequenced in a study of cytomegalovirus exposure and HLA in healthy donors. On this clone itself: The antigen remains undetermined.

V lost 3 bases and J lost 9, with 12 bases in between. Germline V gene lookup returns CDR1 SNHLY and CDR2 FYNNEI. The CDR3 consists of 13 residues. Study-wide points: In vitro work confirmed that a few CMV-associated chains recognize CMV antigens. Overall, roughly 150 TCR beta chains were annotated as cytomegalovirus-associated.

The protocol was immunoSEQ multiplex PCR, while the TCRdb copy is restricted to in-frame clones and leaves out a portion. The sample lists around 75,000 clones, around four fifths occurring once. This TCR was sampled from a man aged 30-40 years in good health and CMV-seronegative. The rearrangement uses TRBV2 and TRBJ2-1; D perhaps matches TRBD1 (5 bases). Input material: PBMCs. In DNA, the CDR3 is TGTGCCAGCAGTGACGGACAAGACAGTGAGCAGTTCTTC. Translation: CASSDGQDSEQFF.